The 9 T cell receptor beta chains reported below all come from one sample, sequenced in a study of cytomegalovirus exposure and HLA in healthy donors. The PCR had 60 Vbeta and 13 Jbeta primers. TCRdb's copy holds only in-frame clones and misses some; the assay was immunoSEQ multiplex PCR. The data contain approximately 240,000 clones, approximately 90% of them singletons. The sequenced sample consisted of PBMCs. The source is a young woman in good health and CMV-seronegative.

The V call is TRBV2, the J call TRBJ1-1; 7 bases fit TRBD1. The length of the CDR3 is 11 residues. CDR1 and CDR2 (germline): SNHLY, FYNNEI. Trimming took 8 bases from V and 8 from J; bases not matched to a gene: 5. The CDR3 region is CASRDSEEAFF. The CDR3 nucleotides read TGTGCCAGCCGGGACAGCGAAGAAGCTTTCTTT.

This clone appeared a single time. The chain couples TRBV7-9 to TRBJ1-2, with D possibly matching TRBD1 (6 bases). The CDR3 extends over 17 amino acids. Germline CDR1 SEHNR, CDR2 FQNEAQ (reference sequence). The V gene lost 5 bases and the J gene lost 7 bases, with 26 bases spanning the gap. CDR3 DNA sequence: TGTGCCAGCAGCCGAAGGGGGGGACTTTTACCGGGGGCTGGCTACACCTTC. Translating it yields CASSRRGGLLPGAGYTF.

The gene calls are TRBV5-1 and TRBJ2-7; possibly TRBD1 for D (5 bases). The V end lost 4 bases, the J end lost 0 bases, and 11 bases lay between the germline ends. CDR3 length: 14 amino acids. The V gene's germline CDR1 is SGHRS and CDR2 YFSETQ. The CDR3 region has the DNA TGCGCCAGCAGCCAAGGACACGACTCCTACGAGCAGTACTTC. It is translated as CASSQGHDSYEQYF.

The chain uses TRBV6-1 and TRBJ2-7; D uncertain. The CDR3 runs 12 residues. Germline lookup yields CDR1 MNHNS and CDR2 SASEGT. V was clipped by 1 base and J by 5 bases, with 6 bases between them. The CDR3 region has the DNA TGTGCCAGCAGTGAAGTCGTTCACGAGCAGTACTTC. Its translation is CASSEVVHEQYF.

CDR3 coding DNA: TGTGCCAGCATCGTGAGCGGGAACACCGGGGAGCTGTTTTTT. This sequence encodes CASIVSGNTGELFF. The rearrangement joins TRBV6-1 to TRBJ2-2; a weak D match, TRBD2 (5 bases). Per the germline V gene, CDR1 is MNHNS and CDR2 is SASEGT. The CDR3 is made up of 14 amino acids. Deletions cut 7 bases from V and 1 base from J, with 10 bases between.

The V and J genes are TRBV4-3 and TRBJ2-1; the match to TRBD2 covers 9 bases. Trimming took 1 base from V and 4 from J; bases not matched to a gene: 8. The CDR3 runs 17 residues. CDR1 and CDR2 (germline): LGHNA, YSLEER. The CDR3 loop reads CASSQAASGTPYNEQFF. CDR3 in DNA: TGCGCCAGCAGCCAAGCGGCTAGCGGGACCCCTTACAATGAGCAGTTCTTC.

The V and J genes are TRBV5-6 and TRBJ2-6; D is possibly TRBD1 (5 bases). V was pared by 2 bases and J by 2 bases, with 11 bases between. The germline CDR1 and CDR2 sequences are SGHDT and YYEEEE. The CDR3 spans 16 residues. CDR3 sequence reads: CASSLLQVAGANVLTF. The DNA of the CDR3 is TGTGCCAGCAGCTTATTACAGGTAGCTGGGGCCAACGTCCTGACTTTC.

The V call is TRBV7-8, the J call TRBJ1-4; weak D call: TRBD1 (6 bases). The germline V gene encodes CDR1 SGHVS and CDR2 FQNEAQ. CDR3 length: 15 residues. V was pared by 1 base and J by 4 bases, with 10 bases between. CDR3 bases: TGTGCCAGCAGCTTAGAGCAGGGGCGTAATGAAAAACTGTTTTTT. Amino acids: CASSLEQGRNEKLFF.

V is TRBV6-5 and J is TRBJ2-7; D gene ambiguous. V lost 0 bases, J lost 3 bases, and 15 bases lay in between. CDR3 length: 16 amino acids. The germline V gene encodes CDR1 MNHEY and CDR2 SVGAGI. This chain's CDR3 is CASSYSTGPIRYEQYF. CDR3 coding DNA: TGTGCCAGCAGTTACTCGACTGGTCCAATACGCTACGAGCAGTACTTC.